This T cell receptor beta chain was identified during a study of monozygotic twins with inflammatory bowel disease. Study-level findings and limits: Healthy co-twins had higher TCRbeta inverse Simpson diversity than their IBD twins.

Germline V gene lookup returns CDR1 LGHDT and CDR2 YNNKEL (reference sequence). This CDR3 has 17 amino acids. TCRdb reanalyzed the 5' RACE reads, giving one entry per CDR3 protein sequence and no DNA. The sample table sets out some 330,000 distinct CDR3 sequences. Per donor there was one draw, yielding a blood sample of around 2.7 ml. About this clonotype itself: What it binds is not known.

The chain recombines TRBV3-1 with TRBJ2-1; as DNA is missing, the TRBD1 call by TCRdb cannot be tested. Sequencing was carried out using blood. This TCR was sampled from a human donor with ulcerative colitis or Crohn's disease, or a healthy co-twin of an affected twin (not recorded which). This chain's CDR3 is CASSQPRQGRSYNEQFF.